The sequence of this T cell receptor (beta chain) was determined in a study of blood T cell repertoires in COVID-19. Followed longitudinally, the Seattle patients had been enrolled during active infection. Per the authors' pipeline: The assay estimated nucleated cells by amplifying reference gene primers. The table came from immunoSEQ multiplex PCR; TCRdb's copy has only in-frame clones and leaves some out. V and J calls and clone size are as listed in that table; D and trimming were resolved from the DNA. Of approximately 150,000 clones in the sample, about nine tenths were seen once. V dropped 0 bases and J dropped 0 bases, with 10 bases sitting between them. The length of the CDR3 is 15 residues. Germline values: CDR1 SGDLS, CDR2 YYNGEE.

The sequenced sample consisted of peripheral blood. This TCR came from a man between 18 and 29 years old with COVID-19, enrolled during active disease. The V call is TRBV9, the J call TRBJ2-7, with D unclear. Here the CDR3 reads CASSVGVTYSYEQYF. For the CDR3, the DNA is TGTGCCAGCAGCGTAGGAGTTACGTACTCCTACGAGCAGTACTTC.